These T cell receptor beta chains were read from a single sample in a study of CD8+CD57+ T cells in acquired aplastic anemia. TCRdb ran MiXCR on the reads and lists one entry per CDR3 protein. The sample lists around 68,000 distinct CDR3 sequences; approximately 54% were seen once. Specimen: sorted CD4+, CD8+, or CD8+CD57+ T cells (not recorded which) from PBMCs. The receptors were gathered from a human donor in good health, serving as a control. CDR3s include the opening cysteine and the closing phenylalanine or tryptophan. The D gene is left open where the match is weak. Some rows have no size entry. The others give once, few or many, or a class for an expanded clone.

CDR3 DNA,CDR3 protein,V gene,J gene,D gene,clone size
TGTGCCAGCAGTGAATTTTTTTCCGAGCAGTACTTC,CASSEFFSEQYF,TRBV25-1,TRBJ2-7,NA,many
TGCGCCAGCAGCCAAGTTCTGGGAGGGCCGTACAATGAGCAGTTCTTC,CASSQVLGGPYNEQFF,TRBV4-1,TRBJ2-1,TRBD2,many
TGTGCCAGTAGTATAGGACAGGGGACGGGCGAGCAGTACTTC,CASSIGQGTGEQYF,TRBV19,TRBJ2-7,TRBD1,NA
TGTGCCAGCAGCCCCTATGCAGGGCCCTACAATGAGCAGTTCTTC,CASSPYAGPYNEQFF,TRBV14,TRBJ2-1,NA,many
TGTGCCAGCAGCGGACAGGGAGCCTACGAAGCTTTCTTT,CASSGQGAYEAFF,TRBV11-2,TRBJ1-1,TRBD1,many
TGTGCCACCAGGGATCTAGCAGATACGCAGTATTTT,CATRDLADTQYF,TRBV24-1,TRBJ2-3,NA,NA
TGCAGCGTTGAAGTTTCCTGGACAGGGGGCTACGAGCAGTACTTC,CSVEVSWTGGYEQYF,TRBV29-1,TRBJ2-7,TRBD1,many
TGCGCCAGCAGTGCGGGACAGGGGGCTCTCTATGGCTACACCTTC,CASSAGQGALYGYTF,TRBV10-2,TRBJ1-2,TRBD1,few
TGCAGTGCTTCGGACAGCGGAGAGAGCTCCTACGAGCAGTACTTC,CSASDSGESSYEQYF,TRBV20-1,TRBJ2-7,NA,many
TGTGCCAGCAGCGGATCCGGGACAGACTACGAGCAGTACTTC,CASSGSGTDYEQYF,TRBV6-1,TRBJ2-7,TRBD1,NA
TGTGCCAGCAGTGACAATCCTGGTCCTGCCTACGAGCAGTACTTC,CASSDNPGPAYEQYF,TRBV2,TRBJ2-7,NA,NA
TGTGCCAGCAGTGAATATCCGGAACAGGGGGTGGATTATAATTCACCCCTCCACTTT,CASSEYPEQGVDYNSPLHF,TRBV25-1,TRBJ1-6,TRBD1,once
TGTGCCCGCACCCCTCATTCACTGGAGGGCTATGGCTACGCCTTC,CARTPHSLEGYGYAF,TRBV11-2,TRBJ1-2,NA,NA
TGTGCCAGCAGCTTAGCAGGGACGGTCAGGAGGGAGACCCAGTACTTC,CASSLAGTVRRETQYF,TRBV5-8,TRBJ2-5,NA,many
TGTGCCAGCAGCTTAGAGGAGGTTAGGACAGGCAAAAATGAGCAGTTCTTC,CASSLEEVRTGKNEQFF,TRBV11-2,TRBJ2-1,TRBD1,many
TGCGCCAGCAGCTGGGGGGACAGGGGTGATTCACCCCTCCACTTT,CASSWGDRGDSPLHF,TRBV5-1,TRBJ1-6,TRBD1,NA
TGCGCCAGCAGCCCATACCTCCGGGGAGGAGGCTACACCTTC,CASSPYLRGGGYTF,TRBV5-1,TRBJ1-2,NA,NA
TGTGCCAGCAGTCTTAGGGGACAGGTAGAAGATACGCAGTATTTT,CASSLRGQVEDTQYF,TRBV6-1,TRBJ2-3,TRBD1,NA
TGTGCCAGCAGAGACAGGGGCACCGGGGAGCTGTTTTTT,CASRDRGTGELFF,TRBV2,TRBJ2-2,TRBD1,few
TGTGCCAGCAGTTCTCAGCGGGACAGGCAATCACCCCTCCACTTT,CASSSQRDRQSPLHF,TRBV12-3/TRBV12-4,TRBJ1-6,TRBD1,NA
TGTGCCAGTAGTAAAGTGGGGACAGGGGGCATGGTAACTGAAGCTTTCTTT,CASSKVGTGGMVTEAFF,TRBV19,TRBJ1-1,TRBD1,many
TGTGCCAGTAGTGCCGGACAGGGACTCTCCTACGAGCAGTACTTC,CASSAGQGLSYEQYF,TRBV19,TRBJ2-7,TRBD1,NA
TGCGCCAGCGGGGATTCCTATGGCTACACCTTC,CASGDSYGYTF,TRBV10-1,TRBJ1-2,NA,NA
TGTGCCAGCAGCTTCGACAACTCCTACGAGCAGTACTTC,CASSFDNSYEQYF,TRBV7-6,TRBJ2-7,NA,few
TGTGCCAGCAGTACATCAATCGGACACGGGAACACTGAAGCTTTCTTT,CASSTSIGHGNTEAFF,TRBV2,TRBJ1-1,NA,many
TGTGCCAGCAGCGTAGGGATTCTAGCGGGAGCTTCGGAGACCCAGTACTTC,CASSVGILAGASETQYF,TRBV9,TRBJ2-5,TRBD2,many
TGTGCCACCAGATCAAGCGGGACAGCTACCAAAACGCAGTATTTT,CATRSSGTATKTQYF,TRBV24-1,TRBJ2-3,NA,NA
TGTGCCACCCAGACCGCCATGAACACTGAAGCTTTCTTT,CATQTAMNTEAFF,TRBV24-1,TRBJ1-1,NA,NA
TGTGCCAGCAGCGTCTCCCACAGGGGTAGCAATCAGCCCCAGCATTTT,CASSVSHRGSNQPQHF,TRBV7-2,TRBJ1-5,TRBD1,few
TGTGCCAGTAGCGTAGGCCCAGGCAAGGGCTACGCCTTC,CASSVGPGKGYAF,TRBV9,TRBJ1-2,NA,NA
TGTGCCAGCAGCCTCCCGAGCGGGGGACAAGAGACCCAGTACTTC,CASSLPSGGQETQYF,TRBV2,TRBJ2-5,TRBD2,NA
TGTGCCAGCAGTTATGAGACTAGCGGGGGGTACAATGAGCAGTTCTTC,CASSYETSGGYNEQFF,TRBV6-2/TRBV6-3,TRBJ2-1,TRBD2,many
TGTGCCAGCAGTTCGGGGCCCGAGCAGTACTTC,CASSSGPEQYF,TRBV6-2/TRBV6-3,TRBJ2-7,NA,many
TGTGCCAGCCGACTAGCCGCCAATCAGCCCCAGCATTTT,CASRLAANQPQHF,TRBV2,TRBJ1-5,NA,NA
TGCGCCAGCAGCCAAGCGGGACTAGCGGGAGTTTTGTCCTACAATGAGCAGTTCTTC,CASSQAGLAGVLSYNEQFF,TRBV4-1,TRBJ2-1,TRBD2,few
TGTGCCAGTACCCAAACTAGCGGGGGATATCTACGCGAGCAGTACTTC,CASTQTSGGYLREQYF,TRBV19,TRBJ2-7,TRBD2,many
TGTGCCAGCAGTTACGCGGCCCACGAGCAGTACTTC,CASSYAAHEQYF,TRBV6-5,TRBJ2-7,NA,many
TGTGCCAGCAGACCGACGGACGGTGTATTTGAGGAGCAGTTCTTC,CASRPTDGVFEEQFF,TRBV6-1,TRBJ2-1,NA,many
TGCAGTGCTAAACAGGGAACCGGGGAGCTGTTTTTT,CSAKQGTGELFF,TRBV20-1,TRBJ2-2,NA,NA
TGTGCCAGCAGTGCCCCCTCTGGCAGGTATGTCTATGGCTACACCTTC,CASSAPSGRYVYGYTF,TRBV2,TRBJ1-2,NA,NA
TGTGCCAGCAGCCTCCAGGGCGGGGCTAACTATGGCTACACCTTC,CASSLQGGANYGYTF,TRBV11-1,TRBJ1-2,NA,NA
TGTGCCAGCAGCGTAGGGCTGGGGGTAGCGGGGCAGTACTTC,CASSVGLGVAGQYF,TRBV9,TRBJ2-7,TRBD2,NA
TGTGCCAGCAGCCTTACGGGACAGGTCGACGAGCAGTACTTC,CASSLTGQVDEQYF,TRBV7-3,TRBJ2-7,TRBD1,NA
TGTGCCAGCAGAGCCGAGGGGTTGAACACTGAAGCTTTCTTT,CASRAEGLNTEAFF,TRBV2,TRBJ1-1,NA,many
TGCAGCGTTGAAGATCGCGGTTCGTACAGGGACTATGGCTACACCTTC,CSVEDRGSYRDYGYTF,TRBV29-1,TRBJ1-2,NA,many
TGTGCCAGCAGCATTCAGAGGGGGGGGGCCTACAATGAGCAGTTCTTC,CASSIQRGGAYNEQFF,TRBV7-9,TRBJ2-1,NA,many
TGTGCCACCCTGAGGGTTCTTGGAAACACCATATATTTT,CATLRVLGNTIYF,TRBV10-3,TRBJ1-3,NA,NA
TGTGCCAGTAGTGTGGGACAGGGCTACGAGCAGTACTTC,CASSVGQGYEQYF,TRBV19,TRBJ2-7,TRBD1,medium-sized
TGTGCCACAGAGACAGGCCGATTATACGAGCAGTACTTC,CATETGRLYEQYF,TRBV10-3,TRBJ2-7,NA,NA
TGTGCCAGTAGCAGGGAGGGGAATCAGCCCCAGCATTTT,CASSREGNQPQHF,TRBV19,TRBJ1-5,NA,NA
TGTGCCAGCAGCTCCGGACTAGCGGATTACAATGAGCAGTTCTTC,CASSSGLADYNEQFF,TRBV11-2,TRBJ2-1,TRBD2,NA